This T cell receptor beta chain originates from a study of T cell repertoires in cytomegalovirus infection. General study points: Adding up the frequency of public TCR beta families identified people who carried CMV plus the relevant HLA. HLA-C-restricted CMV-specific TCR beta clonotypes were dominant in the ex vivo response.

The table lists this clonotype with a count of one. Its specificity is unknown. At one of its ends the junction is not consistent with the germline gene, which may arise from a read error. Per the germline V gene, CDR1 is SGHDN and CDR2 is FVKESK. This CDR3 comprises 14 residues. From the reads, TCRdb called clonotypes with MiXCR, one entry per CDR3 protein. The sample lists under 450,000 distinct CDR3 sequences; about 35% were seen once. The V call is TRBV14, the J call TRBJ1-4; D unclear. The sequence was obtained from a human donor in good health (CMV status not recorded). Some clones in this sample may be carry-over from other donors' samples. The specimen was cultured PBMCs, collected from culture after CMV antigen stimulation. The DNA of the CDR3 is TGTGCCAGCAGCCAAGTAGTCGGGATTAATGAAAAACTGTTT. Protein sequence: CASSQVVGINEKLF.